This T cell receptor (beta chain) was captured by sequencing in a study of identical twins. Points from the study as a whole: Twins shared out-of-frame alpha sequences with excess low generation probability.

One entry per CDR3 protein, called by TCRdb with MiXCR from the 5' RACE reads. This sample has about 790,000 distinct CDR3 sequences; about 18% occur once, and the top ten carry approximately 14%. This clonotype occurred a few times. What it recognizes is unknown. This CDR3 has 18 amino acids. J lost 0 bases, V lost 4 bases, and 13 bases had no gene match. Germline CDR1 LGHNA, CDR2 YNFKEQ. The same data also went into a second study, on T cells expressing NK-cell markers.

Sequencing input: PBMCs. The gene calls are TRBV4-2 and TRBJ2-3, with TRBD1 matching over 7 bases. This sequence originates from a woman younger than 35 in good health. The CDR3 is CASSPSSWGQKSTDTQYF. CDR3 nucleotides: TGTGCCAGCAGCCCCAGTTCTTGGGGACAGAAGAGCACAGATACGCAGTATTTT.